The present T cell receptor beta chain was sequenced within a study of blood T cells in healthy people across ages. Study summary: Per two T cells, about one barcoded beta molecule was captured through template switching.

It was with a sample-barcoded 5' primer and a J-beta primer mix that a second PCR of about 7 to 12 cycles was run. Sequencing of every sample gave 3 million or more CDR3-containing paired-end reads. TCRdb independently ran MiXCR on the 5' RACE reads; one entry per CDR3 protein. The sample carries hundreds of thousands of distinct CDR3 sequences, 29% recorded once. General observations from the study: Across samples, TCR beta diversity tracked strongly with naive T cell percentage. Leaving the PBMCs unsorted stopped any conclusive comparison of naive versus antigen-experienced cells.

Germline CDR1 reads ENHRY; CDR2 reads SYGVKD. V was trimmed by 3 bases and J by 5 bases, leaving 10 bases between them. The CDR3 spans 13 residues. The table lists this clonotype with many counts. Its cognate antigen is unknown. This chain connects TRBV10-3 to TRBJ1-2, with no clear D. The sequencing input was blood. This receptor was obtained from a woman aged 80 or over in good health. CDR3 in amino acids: CAISDSGEYGYTF. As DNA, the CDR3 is TGTGCCATCAGTGACTCAGGAGAATATGGCTACACCTTC.